Presented here are 25 T cell receptor beta chains from one specimen sequenced in a study of CD8 T cells in ankylosing spondylitis (dated by TCRdb to the late 2010s). The method behind the library was 5' RACE. The listed sequencing device is Illumina HiSeq 2500. In TCRdb, the public reads were trimmed at Q25 with fastp and aligned with MiXCR, with productive beta chains retained. Identical CDR3 protein sequences are pooled into one entry, listed with their most common genes and DNA. This sample has fewer than 400,000 distinct CDR3 sequences in its table, and over 12% of those were observed once. Roughly 1.1% of the sample is taken by the ten largest. Material: blood, either unsorted or a sorted T cell fraction (not recorded which). These receptors came from a male donor with ankylosing spondylitis or in good health (not recorded which).

This clonotype was detected a few times. The chain recombines TRBV29-1 with TRBJ2-5, with D possibly matching TRBD1 (6 bases). Germline assignment: CDR1 SQVTM and CDR2 ANQGSEA. The CDR3 runs 13 residues. V was clipped by 3 bases and J by 1 base, with 9 bases between them. The CDR3 spells CSVDGTSQETQYF. DNA of the CDR3: TGCAGCGTTGACGGGACAAGCCAAGAGACCCAGTACTTC.

This clonotype was detected a few times. The chain has TRBV5-1 and TRBJ2-7; TRBD1 agrees at 7 bases. This CDR3 is built from 15 residues. J lost 0 bases, V lost 0 bases, and 3 bases had no gene match. CDR1 SGHRS and CDR2 YFSETQ come from the germline V gene. CDR3 bases: TGCGCCAGCAGCTTGGGGGGGACAGTCTCCTACGAGCAGTACTTC. Its protein is CASSLGGTVSYEQYF.

The DNA of the CDR3 is TGCGCCAGCACCCTTCTAGCGGGGAAAGGGGAGCAGTTCTTC. Translating it yields CASTLLAGKGEQFF. The chain employs TRBV5-1 and TRBJ2-1, with TRBD2 identical over 9 bases. Germline CDR1 is SGHRS and CDR2 is YFSETQ. This CDR3 has 14 amino acids. V trimming: 6 bases; J trimming: 10 bases; junction bases outside the gene matches: 11.

This clonotype was counted only a few times. This chain uses TRBV10-3 with TRBJ2-3; 9 bases fit TRBD2. The CDR3 contains 14 residues. With V trimmed by 10 bases and J by 3 bases, 8 bases remained unmatched. The germline V gene has CDR1 ENHRY and CDR2 SYGVKD. The CDR3, as DNA: TGTGCCACCTCCCGACTAGCGGAGACAGATACGCAGTATTTT. Its translation: CATSRLAETDTQYF.

This clonotype has only a few counts. J is TRBJ2-6 and V is TRBV2; D is possibly TRBD1 (6 bases). The length of the CDR3 is 16 residues. CDR1 is SNHLY and CDR2 is FYNNEI in the germline V gene. Deletions cut 9 bases from V and 2 bases from J, with 17 bases between. The CDR3 protein is CASEDSVGPGANVLTF. The CDR3 bases are TGTGCCAGTGAGGACAGCGTCGGGCCTGGGGCCAACGTCCTGACTTTC.

In the case of this clonotype: Possible read error: a much larger clone is one base away. V usage is TRBV5-1 and J usage is TRBJ1-1; D unresolved. The V end lost 0 bases, the J end lost 0 bases, and 6 bases lay between the germline ends. The CDR3 runs 14 residues. Germline V gene data show CDR1 as SGHRS and CDR2 as YFSETQ. CDR3 in DNA: TGCGCCAGCAGCTTGGGGGCGATGAACACTGAAGCTTTCTTT. The encoded protein is CASSLGAMNTEAFF. Together with reference TRBV5-1 and TRBJ1-1, the CDR3 gives the full variable domain: KAGVTQTPRYLIKTRGQQVTLSCSPISGHRSVSWYQQTPGQGLQFLFEYFSETQRNKGNFPGRFSGRQFSNSRSEMNVSTLELGDSALYLCASSLGAMNTEAFFGQGTRLTVV.

The chain employs TRBV5-6 and TRBJ1-2; 10 positions match TRBD1. This CDR3 is 17 amino acids long. V was pared by 0 bases and J by 2 bases, with 7 bases of the junction left unmatched. The V gene's germline CDR1 is SGHDT and CDR2 YYEEEE. In DNA form, the CDR3 reads TGTGCCAGCAGCTTGGCGGGACCGGGACAGGGGAACTATGGCTACACCTTC. It translates to CASSLAGPGQGNYGYTF.

This clonotype appeared a few times. V is TRBV5-5 and J is TRBJ2-7; D gene ambiguous. This CDR3 contains 12 residues. Trimming removed 0 bases from V and 7 bases from J, with 8 bases in between. Germline CDR1 reads SGHKS; CDR2 reads YYEKEE (reference sequence). CDR3 sequence reads: CASSLVTPEQYF. The CDR3 coding sequence is TGTGCCAGCAGCTTGGTGACACCGGAGCAGTACTTC. The full variable domain, its missing parts supplied by reference TRBV5-5 and TRBJ2-7, is DAGVTQSPTHLIKTRGQQVTLRCSPISGHKSVSWYQQVLGQGPQFIFQYYEKEERGRGNFPDRFSARQFPNYSSELNVNALLLGDSALYLCASSLVTPEQYFGPGTRLTVT.

This clonotype came up a few times. The genes are TRBV12-3 or TRBV12-4 and TRBJ1-3; D may be TRBD1 (5 bases). The CDR3 totals 13 residues. Deletions cut 6 bases from V and 7 bases from J, with 13 bases between. The CDR3 spells CASRIQAGNTIYF. DNA of the CDR3: TGTGCCAGCAGGATACAGGCAGGGAACACCATATATTTT.

This chain joins TRBV6-6 and TRBJ2-3; a weak D match, TRBD1 (6 bases). The CDR3 length is 13 residues. V lost 5 bases and J lost 5, with 11 bases in between. CDR1 and CDR2 from the germline V gene are MNHNY and SVGAGI (reference sequence). CDR3: CASSGTLLDTQYF. The CDR3 DNA follows: TGTGCCAGCAGTGGGACACTCTTAGATACGCAGTATTTT.

There are many counts of this clonotype. The chain has TRBV12-3 or TRBV12-4 and TRBJ2-5, with 10 bases that match TRBD2. V lost 6 bases and J lost 5; bases outside the gene matches: 6. The CDR3 loop spans 14 amino acids. The CDR3 is CASRSGLARETQYF. DNA for the CDR3: TGTGCCAGCAGGTCGGGACTAGCGAGGGAGACCCAGTACTTC.

Only a few counts were recorded for this clonotype. The J gene is TRBJ2-7, the V gene TRBV12-3 or TRBV12-4; possibly TRBD1 for D (6 bases). There are 14 residues in the CDR3. V was shortened by 3 bases and J by 2 bases, with 11 bases between the two germline ends. The CDR3 nucleotides read TGTGCCAGCAGTTTTTCACAGGGACCCTACGAGCAGTACTTC. Its translation: CASSFSQGPYEQYF.

The V gene is TRBV3-1, the J gene TRBJ2-4; D gene ambiguous. Germline V gene sequence: CDR1 LGHDT, CDR2 YNNKEL (reference sequence). The CDR3 is 14 residues long. V gave up 2 bases and J gave up 9 bases, with 14 bases separating them. The CDR3 loop is CASSQIGPRSIQYF. DNA for the CDR3: TGTGCCAGCAGCCAAATAGGACCGAGGAGCATTCAGTACTTC.

The V and J genes are TRBV10-2 and TRBJ2-2; 7 positions match TRBD1. CDR3 length: 13 residues. The germline V gene has CDR1 WSHSY and CDR2 SAAADI. J lost 4 bases, V lost 9 bases, and 5 bases had no gene match. The CDR3 DNA reads TGCGCCAGTGTAGGGGGCCTCACCGGGGAGCTGTTTTTT. This encodes CASVGGLTGELFF.

This clonotype was seen only a few times. The J gene is TRBJ2-1, the V gene TRBV2; 9 bases fit TRBD2. The J segment lost 6 bases and the V segment lost 9 bases, leaving 6 bases of the junction unmatched. CDR1 is SNHLY and CDR2 is FYNNEI in the germline V gene. The CDR3 consists of 13 residues. The CDR3 nucleotides read TGTGCCAGTAAGGGACTAGCCGGCAATGAGCAGTTCTTC. This translates into CASKGLAGNEQFF.

This clonotype was seen a few times. The chain carries TRBV7-6 and TRBJ2-3, with D maybe TRBD2 (7 bases). Per germline, CDR1 SGHVS and CDR2 FNYEAQ. The CDR3 is made up of 15 amino acids. Trimming pared 3 bases from V and 2 bases from J, leaving 12 bases between. CDR3 in amino acids: CASSFVGGDTDTQYF. In nucleotides, the CDR3 is TGTGCCAGCAGCTTTGTAGGGGGGGACACAGATACGCAGTATTTT. Supplemented by reference TRBV7-6 and TRBJ2-3, the full variable domain reads GAGVSQSPRYKVTKRGQDVALRCDPISGHVSLYWYRQALGQGPEFLTYFNYEAQQDKSGLPNDRFSAERPEGSISTLTIQRTEQRDSAMYRCASSFVGGDTDTQYFGPGTRLTVL.

The chain joins TRBV10-3 to TRBJ2-7; tentative D call: TRBD2 (6 bases). From germline, CDR1 is ENHRY and CDR2 SYGVKD. The ends were cut back, 0 bases at V and 7 bases at J, with 16 bases in the middle. The CDR3 contains 15 residues. CDR3 loop: CAISESPGGVGEQYF. The CDR3 DNA reads as TGTGCCATCAGTGAGTCGCCCGGCGGGGTCGGGGAGCAGTACTTC.

The rearrangement uses TRBV10-3 and TRBJ2-7; possibly TRBD1 for D (6 bases). This CDR3 contains 14 residues. V was shortened by 3 bases and J by 3 bases, with 12 bases between the two germline ends. CDR1 is ENHRY and CDR2 is SYGVKD in the germline V gene. The CDR3, as DNA: TGTGCCATCAGTGATCGGACAGCCAACTACGAGCAGTACTTC. Protein product: CAISDRTANYEQYF.

The chain employs TRBV12-3 or TRBV12-4 and TRBJ1-1; D perhaps matches TRBD1 (5 bases). This CDR3 has 11 residues. The V gene lost 5 bases and the J gene lost 11 bases, with 12 bases spanning the gap. The CDR3 bases are TGTGCCAGCAGTAATCGTTGGGGGGCTTTCTTT. Protein sequence: CASSNRWGAFF.

The chain uses TRBV5-4 and TRBJ1-1; D is perhaps TRBD1 (6 bases). The V end lost 5 bases, the J end lost 3 bases, and 14 bases lay between the germline ends. Germline V gene sequence: CDR1 SGHNT, CDR2 YYREEE (reference sequence). CDR3 length: 14 residues. The CDR3 DNA is TGTGCCAGCAGGGGCCCGGGGGCGGACACTGAAGCTTTCTTT. The encoded protein is CASRGPGADTEAFF.

The chain employs TRBV20-1 and TRBJ2-1; unclear D gene. Germline CDR1 is DFQATT and CDR2 is SNEGSKA (reference sequence). V lost 5 bases and J lost 6, with 11 bases in between. The CDR3 loop spans 12 amino acids. The CDR3 loop is CSAPPPGNEQFF. In DNA form, the CDR3 reads TGCAGTGCTCCTCCCCCCGGCAATGAGCAGTTCTTC.

The V call is TRBV5-1, the J call TRBJ2-4, with a possible D match to TRBD1 (5 bases). The V gene's germline CDR1 is SGHRS and CDR2 YFSETQ. Trimming cost V 1 base and J 0 bases, with 14 bases left between them. This CDR3 spans 17 amino acids. This CDR3 is CASSLLQGNLAKNIQYF. CDR3 DNA: TGCGCCAGCAGCTTGCTCCAGGGAAACCTAGCCAAAAACATTCAGTACTTC.

The chain links TRBV20-1 to TRBJ2-5; 10 nucleotides match TRBD2. The germline V gene encodes CDR1 DFQATT and CDR2 SNEGSKA (reference sequence). This CDR3 contains 17 residues. With V trimmed by 6 bases and J by 5 bases, 18 bases remained unmatched. This chain's CDR3 is CSATRGDSGGTRETQYF. In DNA, the CDR3 is TGCAGTGCCACCCGGGGGGATAGCGGGGGGACGAGGGAGACCCAGTACTTC.

This chain links TRBV20-1 with TRBJ1-4; D gene uncertain. The CDR3 runs to 14 residues. V was clipped by 6 bases and J by 4 bases, with 15 bases between them. CDR1 is DFQATT and CDR2 is SNEGSKA in the germline V gene (reference sequence). CDR3: CSAETRAGNEKLFF. The CDR3 DNA reads as TGCAGTGCCGAGACTAGGGCGGGTAATGAAAAACTGTTTTTT.

This rearrangement joins TRBV25-1 to TRBJ1-1, with a tentative D call TRBD1 (6 bases). Trimming shortened V by 4 bases and J by 2 bases, and 17 bases separated the two germline ends. The CDR3 length is 16 residues. Germline lookup yields CDR1 MGHDK and CDR2 SYGVNS. The chain's CDR3 is CASSAHSGAGNTEAFF. The CDR3 region has the DNA TGTGCCAGCAGTGCCCACTCGGGGGCGGGTAACACTGAAGCTTTCTTT.